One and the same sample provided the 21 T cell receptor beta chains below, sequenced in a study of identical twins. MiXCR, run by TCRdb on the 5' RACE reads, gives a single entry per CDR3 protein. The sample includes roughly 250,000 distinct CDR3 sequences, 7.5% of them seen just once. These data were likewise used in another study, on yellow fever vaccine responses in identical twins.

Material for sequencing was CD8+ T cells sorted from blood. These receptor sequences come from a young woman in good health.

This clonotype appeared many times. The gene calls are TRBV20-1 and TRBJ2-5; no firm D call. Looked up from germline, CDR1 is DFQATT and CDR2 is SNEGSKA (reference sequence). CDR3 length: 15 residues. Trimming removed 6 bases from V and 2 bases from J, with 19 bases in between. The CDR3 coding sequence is TGCAGTGCCCCCACGAGGTTGTCAGTACAAGAGACCCAGTACTTC. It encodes CSAPTRLSVQETQYF.

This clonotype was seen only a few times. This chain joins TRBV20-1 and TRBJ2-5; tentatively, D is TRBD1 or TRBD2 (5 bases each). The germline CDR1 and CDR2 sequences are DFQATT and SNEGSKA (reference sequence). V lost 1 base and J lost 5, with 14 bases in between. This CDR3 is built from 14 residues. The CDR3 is CSARVSGPAETQYF. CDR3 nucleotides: TGCAGTGCTAGAGTATCGGGGCCGGCGGAGACCCAGTACTTC.

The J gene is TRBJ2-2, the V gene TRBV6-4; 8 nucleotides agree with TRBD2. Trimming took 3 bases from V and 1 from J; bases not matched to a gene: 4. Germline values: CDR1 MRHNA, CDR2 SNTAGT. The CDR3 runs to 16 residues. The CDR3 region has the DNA TGTGCCAGCAGTGAGTTAGCGGGGAAGAACACCGGGGAGCTGTTTTTT. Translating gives CASSELAGKNTGELFF.

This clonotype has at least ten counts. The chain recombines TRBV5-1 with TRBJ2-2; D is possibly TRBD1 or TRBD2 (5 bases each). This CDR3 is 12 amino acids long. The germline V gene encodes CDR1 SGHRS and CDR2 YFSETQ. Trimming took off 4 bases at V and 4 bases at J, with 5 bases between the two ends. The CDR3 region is CASSGGTGELFF. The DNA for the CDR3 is TGCGCCAGCAGCGGGGGCACCGGGGAGCTGTTTTTT.

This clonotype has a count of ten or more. CDR3 DNA: TGTGCCAGCAGTTACTCGGGCGGGAGCGCAGAGACCCAGTACTTC. It translates to CASSYSGGSAETQYF. The gene calls are TRBV6-5 and TRBJ2-5, with 7 bases matching TRBD2. With V trimmed by 0 bases and J by 4 bases, 5 bases remained unmatched. CDR1 and CDR2 (germline): MNHEY, SVGAGI. This CDR3 is 15 amino acids long.

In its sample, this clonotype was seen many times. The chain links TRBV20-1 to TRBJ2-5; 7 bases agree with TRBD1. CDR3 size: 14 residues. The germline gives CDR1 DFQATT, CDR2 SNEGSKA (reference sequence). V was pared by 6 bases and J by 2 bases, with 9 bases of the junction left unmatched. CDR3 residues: CSARGQAPQETQYF. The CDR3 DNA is TGCAGTGCCCGCGGACAGGCGCCGCAAGAGACCCAGTACTTC.

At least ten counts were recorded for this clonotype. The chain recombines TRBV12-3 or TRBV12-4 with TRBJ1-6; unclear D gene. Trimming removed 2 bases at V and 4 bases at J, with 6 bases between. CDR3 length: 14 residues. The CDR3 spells CASSLLVYNSPLHF. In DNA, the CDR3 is TGTGCCAGCAGTTTACTTGTGTATAATTCACCCCTCCACTTT.

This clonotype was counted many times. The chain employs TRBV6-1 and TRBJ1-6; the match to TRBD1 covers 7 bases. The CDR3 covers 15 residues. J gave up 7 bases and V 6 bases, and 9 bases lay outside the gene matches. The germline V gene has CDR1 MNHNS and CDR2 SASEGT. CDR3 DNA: TGTGCCAGCAGCGGGGAGACAGGGAAAAATTCACCCCTCCACTTT. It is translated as CASSGETGKNSPLHF.

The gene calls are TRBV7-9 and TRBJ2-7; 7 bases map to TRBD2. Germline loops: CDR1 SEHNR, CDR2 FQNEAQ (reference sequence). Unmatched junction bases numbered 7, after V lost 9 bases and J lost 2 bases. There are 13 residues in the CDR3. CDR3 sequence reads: CASSGLPTYEQYF. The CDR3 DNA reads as TGTGCCAGTTCGGGACTACCAACCTACGAGCAGTACTTC.

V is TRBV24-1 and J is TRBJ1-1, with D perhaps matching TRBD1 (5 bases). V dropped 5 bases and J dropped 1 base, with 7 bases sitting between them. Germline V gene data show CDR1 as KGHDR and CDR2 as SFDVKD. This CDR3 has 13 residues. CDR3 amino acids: CATSAGTNTEAFF. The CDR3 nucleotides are TGTGCCACCAGTGCAGGGACGAACACTGAAGCTTTCTTT.

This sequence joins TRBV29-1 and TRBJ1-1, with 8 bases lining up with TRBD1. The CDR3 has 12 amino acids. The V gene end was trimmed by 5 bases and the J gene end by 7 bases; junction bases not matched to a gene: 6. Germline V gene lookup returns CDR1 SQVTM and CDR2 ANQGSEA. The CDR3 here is CSVPGQGGEAFF. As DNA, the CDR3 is TGCAGCGTTCCCGGACAGGGCGGTGAAGCTTTCTTT.

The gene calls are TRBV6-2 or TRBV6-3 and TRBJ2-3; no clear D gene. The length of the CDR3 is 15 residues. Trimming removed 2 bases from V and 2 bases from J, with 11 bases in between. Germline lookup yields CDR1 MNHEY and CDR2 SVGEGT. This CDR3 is CASSYPGMYTDTQYF. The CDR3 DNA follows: TGTGCCAGCAGTTACCCTGGAATGTACACAGATACGCAGTATTTT.

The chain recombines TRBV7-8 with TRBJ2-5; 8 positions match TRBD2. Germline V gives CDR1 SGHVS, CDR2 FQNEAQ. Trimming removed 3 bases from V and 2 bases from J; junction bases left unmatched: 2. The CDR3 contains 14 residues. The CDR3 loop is CASSFGGGQETQYF. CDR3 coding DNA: TGTGCCAGCAGCTTCGGGGGGGGACAAGAGACCCAGTACTTC.

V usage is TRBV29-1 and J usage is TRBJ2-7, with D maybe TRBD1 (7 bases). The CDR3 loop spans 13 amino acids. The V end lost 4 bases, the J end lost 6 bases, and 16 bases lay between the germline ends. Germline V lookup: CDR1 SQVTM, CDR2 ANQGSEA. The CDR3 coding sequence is TGCAGCGTTGCGGAGGTCAGGGGGGTCGAGCAGTACTTC. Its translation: CSVAEVRGVEQYF.

The DNA of the CDR3 is TGTGCCAGCAGTTTTAGTAGAAGCGGGGAGCTGTTTTTT. Its protein product is CASSFSRSGELFF. The chain links TRBV25-1 to TRBJ2-2, with unresolved D. This CDR3 has 13 amino acids. The V end lost 5 bases, the J end lost 7 bases, and 11 bases lay between the germline ends. The germline V gene encodes CDR1 MGHDK and CDR2 SYGVNS.

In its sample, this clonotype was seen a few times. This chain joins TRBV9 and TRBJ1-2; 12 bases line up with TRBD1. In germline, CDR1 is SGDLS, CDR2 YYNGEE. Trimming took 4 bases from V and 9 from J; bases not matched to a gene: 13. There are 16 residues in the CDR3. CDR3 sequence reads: CASSPGTGGAPSRYTF. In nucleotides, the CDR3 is TGTGCCAGCAGCCCCGGGACAGGGGGCGCCCCGAGTCGCTACACCTTC.

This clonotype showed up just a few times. CDR3 amino acids: CASSQETSGAYEQYV. CDR3 bases: TGTGCCAGCAGCCAGGAGACTAGCGGGGCGTACGAGCAGTACGTC. The gene calls are TRBV2 and TRBJ2-7; 11 bases are a match to TRBD2. The germline CDR1 and CDR2 sequences are SNHLY and FYNNEI. Trimming cost V 6 bases and J 4 bases; bases outside gene matches: 8. The CDR3 length is 15 residues.

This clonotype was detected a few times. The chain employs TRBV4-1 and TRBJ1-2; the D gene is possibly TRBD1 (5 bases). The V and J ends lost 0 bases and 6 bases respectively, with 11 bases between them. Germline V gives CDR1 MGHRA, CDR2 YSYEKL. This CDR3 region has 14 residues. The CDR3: CASSQETDRDGYTF. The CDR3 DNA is TGCGCCAGCAGCCAAGAGACAGACCGGGATGGCTACACCTTC.

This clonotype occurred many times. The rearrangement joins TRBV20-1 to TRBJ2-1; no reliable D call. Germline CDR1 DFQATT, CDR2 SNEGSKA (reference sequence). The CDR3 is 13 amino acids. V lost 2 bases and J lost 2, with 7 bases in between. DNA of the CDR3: TGCAGTGCTAGACGGGCTACCTACAATGAGCAGTTCTTC. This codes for CSARRATYNEQFF.

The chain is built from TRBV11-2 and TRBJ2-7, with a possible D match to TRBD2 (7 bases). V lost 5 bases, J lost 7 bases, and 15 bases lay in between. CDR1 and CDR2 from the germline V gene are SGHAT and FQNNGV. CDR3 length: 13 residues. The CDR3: CASSLGGAREQYV. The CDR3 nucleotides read TGTGCCAGCAGCCTGGGGGGGGCGAGAGAGCAGTACGTC.

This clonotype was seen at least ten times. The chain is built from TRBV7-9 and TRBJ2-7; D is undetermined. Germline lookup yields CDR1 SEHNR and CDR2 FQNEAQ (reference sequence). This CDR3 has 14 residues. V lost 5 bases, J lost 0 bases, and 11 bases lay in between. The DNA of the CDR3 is TGTGCCAGCAGCCCTACCCGCATCTCCTACGAGCAGTACTTC. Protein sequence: CASSPTRISYEQYF. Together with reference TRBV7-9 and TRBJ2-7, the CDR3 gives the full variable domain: DTGVSQNPRHKITKRGQNVTFRCDPISEHNRLYWYRQTLGQGPEFLTYFQNEAQLEKSRLLSDRFSAERPKGSFSTLEIQRTEQGDSAMYLCASSPTRISYEQYFGPGTRLTVT.